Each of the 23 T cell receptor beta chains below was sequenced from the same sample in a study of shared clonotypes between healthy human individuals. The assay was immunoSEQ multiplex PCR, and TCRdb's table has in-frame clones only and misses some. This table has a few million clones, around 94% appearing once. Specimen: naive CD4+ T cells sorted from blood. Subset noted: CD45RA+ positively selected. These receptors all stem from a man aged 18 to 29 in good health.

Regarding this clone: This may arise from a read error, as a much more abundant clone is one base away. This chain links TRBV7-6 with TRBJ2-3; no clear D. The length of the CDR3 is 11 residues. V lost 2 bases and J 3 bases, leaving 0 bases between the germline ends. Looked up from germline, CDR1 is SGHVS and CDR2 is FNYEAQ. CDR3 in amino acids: CASSLTDTQYF. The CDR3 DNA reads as TGTGCCAGCAGCTTAACAGATACGCAGTATTTT.

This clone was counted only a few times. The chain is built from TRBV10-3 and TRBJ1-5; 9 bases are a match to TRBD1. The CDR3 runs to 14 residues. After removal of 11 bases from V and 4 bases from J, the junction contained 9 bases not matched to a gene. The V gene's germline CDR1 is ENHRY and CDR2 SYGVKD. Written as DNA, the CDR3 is TGTGCCCTCTCACAGGGGGCCTTAAATCAGCCCCAGCATTTT. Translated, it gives CALSQGALNQPQHF.

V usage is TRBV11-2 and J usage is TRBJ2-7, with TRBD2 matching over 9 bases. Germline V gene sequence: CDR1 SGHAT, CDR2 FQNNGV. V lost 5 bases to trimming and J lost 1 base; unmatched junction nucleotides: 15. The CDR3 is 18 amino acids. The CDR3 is CASSKGRPSGVGSYEQYF. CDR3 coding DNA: TGTGCCAGCAGCAAGGGGCGTCCTAGCGGGGTCGGGTCCTACGAGCAGTACTTC.

For the CDR3, the DNA is TGTGCCAGCTCACCCCTTGCCGGGCGGGTAGAGACCCAGTACTTC. Translation: CASSPLAGRVETQYF. V gene TRBV18 combines with J gene TRBJ2-5; weak D call: TRBD2 (5 bases). The CDR3 runs to 15 residues. CDR1 is KGHSH and CDR2 is LQKENI in the germline V gene. The ends were cut back, 3 bases at V and 4 bases at J, with 15 bases in the middle.

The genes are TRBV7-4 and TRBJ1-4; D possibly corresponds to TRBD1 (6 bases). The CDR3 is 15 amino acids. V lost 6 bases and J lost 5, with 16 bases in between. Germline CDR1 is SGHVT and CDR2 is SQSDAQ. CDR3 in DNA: TGTGCCAGCAGGGACTACAGGGAATTAAATGAAAAACTGTTTTTT. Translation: CASRDYRELNEKLFF.

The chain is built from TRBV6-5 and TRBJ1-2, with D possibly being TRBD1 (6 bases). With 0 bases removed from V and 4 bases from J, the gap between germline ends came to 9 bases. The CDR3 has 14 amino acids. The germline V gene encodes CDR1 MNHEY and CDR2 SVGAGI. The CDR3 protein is CASSYSGQFYGYTF. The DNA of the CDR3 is TGTGCCAGCAGTTACTCCGGACAGTTCTATGGCTACACCTTC.

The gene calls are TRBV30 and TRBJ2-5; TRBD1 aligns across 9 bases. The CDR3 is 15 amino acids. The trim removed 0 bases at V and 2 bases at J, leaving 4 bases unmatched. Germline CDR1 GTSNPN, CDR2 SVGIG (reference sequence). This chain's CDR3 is CAWSVMGQGQETQYF. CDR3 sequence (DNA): TGTGCCTGGAGTGTCATGGGACAGGGTCAAGAGACCCAGTACTTC.

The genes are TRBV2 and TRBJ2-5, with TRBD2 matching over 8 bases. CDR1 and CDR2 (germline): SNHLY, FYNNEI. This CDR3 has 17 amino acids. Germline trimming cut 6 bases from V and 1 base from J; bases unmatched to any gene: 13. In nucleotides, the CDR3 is TGTGCCAGCAGCGCCGAGAGGGGCGGGGGGCGCCAAGAGACCCAGTACTTC. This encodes CASSAERGGGRQETQYF. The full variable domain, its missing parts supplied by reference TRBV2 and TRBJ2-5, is EPEVTQTPSHQVTQMGQEVILRCVPISNHLYFYWYRQILGQKVEFLVSFYNNEISEKSEIFDDQFSVERPDGSNFTLKIRSTKLEDSAMYFCASSAERGGGRQETQYFGPGTRLLVL.

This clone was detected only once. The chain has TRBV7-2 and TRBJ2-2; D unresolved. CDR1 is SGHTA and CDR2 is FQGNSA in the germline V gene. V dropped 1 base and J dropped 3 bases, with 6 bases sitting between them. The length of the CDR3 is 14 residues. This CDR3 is CASSLVHDTGELFF. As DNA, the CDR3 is TGTGCCAGCAGCTTAGTCCACGACACCGGGGAGCTGTTTTTT.

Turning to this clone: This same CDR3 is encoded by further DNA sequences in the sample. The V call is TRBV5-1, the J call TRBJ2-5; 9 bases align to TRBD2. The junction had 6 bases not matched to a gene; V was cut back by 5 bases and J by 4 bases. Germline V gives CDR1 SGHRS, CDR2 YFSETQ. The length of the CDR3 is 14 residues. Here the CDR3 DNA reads TGCGCCAGCAGTCTTAGCGGGAGTGGAGAGACCCAGTACTTC. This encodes CASSLSGSGETQYF. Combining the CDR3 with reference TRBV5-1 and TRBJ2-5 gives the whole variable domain KAGVTQTPRYLIKTRGQQVTLSCSPISGHRSVSWYQQTPGQGLQFLFEYFSETQRNKGNFPGRFSGRQFSNSRSEMNVSTLELGDSALYLCASSLSGSGETQYFGPGTRLLVL.

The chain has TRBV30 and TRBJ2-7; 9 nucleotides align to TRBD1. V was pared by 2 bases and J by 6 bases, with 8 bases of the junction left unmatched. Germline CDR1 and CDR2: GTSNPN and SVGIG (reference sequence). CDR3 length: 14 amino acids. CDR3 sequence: CAWSRTGERGEQYF. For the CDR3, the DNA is TGTGCCTGGAGTCGGACAGGGGAAAGAGGCGAGCAGTACTTC.

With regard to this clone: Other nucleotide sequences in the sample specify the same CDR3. The chain's CDR3 is CASRRGITYEQYF. The CDR3 DNA sequence: TGTGCCAGCAGACGCGGGATTACCTACGAGCAGTACTTC. The chain employs TRBV6-5 and TRBJ2-7; TRBD2 might be the D (6 bases). The CDR3 is 13 residues long. From germline, CDR1 is MNHEY and CDR2 SVGAGI. Trimming stripped 6 bases from V and 2 bases from J, with 11 bases between.

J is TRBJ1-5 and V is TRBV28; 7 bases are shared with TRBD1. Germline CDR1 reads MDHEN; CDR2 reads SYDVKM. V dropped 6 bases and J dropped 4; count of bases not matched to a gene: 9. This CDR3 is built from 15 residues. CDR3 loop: CASRATGAFNQPQHF. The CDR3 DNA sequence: TGTGCCAGCAGAGCTACAGGGGCCTTTAATCAGCCCCAGCATTTT.

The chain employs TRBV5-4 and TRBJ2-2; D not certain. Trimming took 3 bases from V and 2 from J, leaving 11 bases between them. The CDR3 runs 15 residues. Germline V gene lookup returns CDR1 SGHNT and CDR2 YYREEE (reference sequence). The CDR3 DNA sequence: TGTGCCAGCAGCTACGGCGGCCTAAACACCGGGGAGCTGTTTTTT. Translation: CASSYGGLNTGELFF.

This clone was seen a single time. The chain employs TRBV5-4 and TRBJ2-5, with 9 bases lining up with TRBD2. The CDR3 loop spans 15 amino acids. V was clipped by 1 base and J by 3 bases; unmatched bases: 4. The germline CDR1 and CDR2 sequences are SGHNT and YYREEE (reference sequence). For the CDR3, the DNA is TGTGCCAGCAGCTTGCCTCTAGCGGGGAAAGAGACCCAGTACTTC. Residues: CASSLPLAGKETQYF. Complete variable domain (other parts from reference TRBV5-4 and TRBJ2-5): ETGVTQSPTHLIKTRGQQVTLRCSSQSGHNTVSWYQQALGQGPQFIFQYYREEENGRGNFPPRFSGLQFPNYSSELNVNALELDDSALYLCASSLPLAGKETQYFGPGTRLLVL.

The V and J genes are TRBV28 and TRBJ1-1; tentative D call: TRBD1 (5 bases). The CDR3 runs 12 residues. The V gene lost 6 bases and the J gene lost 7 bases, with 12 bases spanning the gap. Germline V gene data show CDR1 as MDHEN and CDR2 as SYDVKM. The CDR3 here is CASRQAAFEAFF. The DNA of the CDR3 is TGTGCCAGCAGACAGGCCGCCTTTGAAGCTTTCTTT. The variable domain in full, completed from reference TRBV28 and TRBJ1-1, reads DVKVTQSSRYLVKRTGEKVFLECVQDMDHENMFWYRQDPGLGLRLIYFSYDVKMKEKGDIPEGYSVSREKKERFSLILESASTNQTSMYLCASRQAAFEAFFGQGTRLTVV.

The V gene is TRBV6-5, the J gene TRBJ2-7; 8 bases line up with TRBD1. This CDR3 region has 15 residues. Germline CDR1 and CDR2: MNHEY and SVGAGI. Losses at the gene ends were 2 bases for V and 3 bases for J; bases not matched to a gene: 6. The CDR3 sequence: CASSYRTGFGYEQYF. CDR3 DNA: TGTGCCAGCAGTTACCGGACAGGGTTCGGCTACGAGCAGTACTTC.

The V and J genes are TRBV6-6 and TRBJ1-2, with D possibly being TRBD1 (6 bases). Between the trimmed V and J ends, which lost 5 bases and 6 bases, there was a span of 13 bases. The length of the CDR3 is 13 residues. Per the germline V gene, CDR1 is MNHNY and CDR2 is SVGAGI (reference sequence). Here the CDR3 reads CASSNLQGDGYTF. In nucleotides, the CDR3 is TGTGCCAGCAGTAACTTACAGGGTGATGGCTACACCTTC.

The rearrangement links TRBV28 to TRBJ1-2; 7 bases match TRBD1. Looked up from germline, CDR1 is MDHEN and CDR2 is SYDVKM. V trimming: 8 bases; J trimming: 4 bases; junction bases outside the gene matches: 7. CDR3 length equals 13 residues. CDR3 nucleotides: TGTGCCAGCGCCGGACAGGTTTTCTATGGCTACACCTTC. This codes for CASAGQVFYGYTF.

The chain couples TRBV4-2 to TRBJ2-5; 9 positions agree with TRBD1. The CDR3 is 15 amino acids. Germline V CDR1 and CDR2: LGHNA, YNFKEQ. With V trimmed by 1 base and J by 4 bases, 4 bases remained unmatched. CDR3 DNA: TGTGCCAGCAGCCAAGGACAGGGGGACGGAGAGACCCAGTACTTC. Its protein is CASSQGQGDGETQYF.

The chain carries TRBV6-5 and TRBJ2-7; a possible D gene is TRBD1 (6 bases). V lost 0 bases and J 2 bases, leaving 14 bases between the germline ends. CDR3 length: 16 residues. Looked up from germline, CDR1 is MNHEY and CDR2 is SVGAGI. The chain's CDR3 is CASSYSPSDRTYEQYF. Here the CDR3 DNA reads TGTGCCAGCAGTTACTCGCCCTCTGACAGGACCTACGAGCAGTACTTC.

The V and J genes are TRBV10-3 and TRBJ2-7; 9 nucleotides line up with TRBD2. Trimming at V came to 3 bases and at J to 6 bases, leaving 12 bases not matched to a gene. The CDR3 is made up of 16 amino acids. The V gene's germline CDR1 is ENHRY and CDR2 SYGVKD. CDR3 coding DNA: TGTGCCATCAGTGAAGGGCGAGTAGCGGGAGATCTCGAGCAGTACTTC. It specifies CAISEGRVAGDLEQYF.

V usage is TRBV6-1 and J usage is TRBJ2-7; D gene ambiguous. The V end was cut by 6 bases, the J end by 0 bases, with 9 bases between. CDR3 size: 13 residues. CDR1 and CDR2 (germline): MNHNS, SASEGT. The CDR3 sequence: CASRTSYSYEQYF. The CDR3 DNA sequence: TGTGCCAGCAGAACCAGCTACTCCTACGAGCAGTACTTC.